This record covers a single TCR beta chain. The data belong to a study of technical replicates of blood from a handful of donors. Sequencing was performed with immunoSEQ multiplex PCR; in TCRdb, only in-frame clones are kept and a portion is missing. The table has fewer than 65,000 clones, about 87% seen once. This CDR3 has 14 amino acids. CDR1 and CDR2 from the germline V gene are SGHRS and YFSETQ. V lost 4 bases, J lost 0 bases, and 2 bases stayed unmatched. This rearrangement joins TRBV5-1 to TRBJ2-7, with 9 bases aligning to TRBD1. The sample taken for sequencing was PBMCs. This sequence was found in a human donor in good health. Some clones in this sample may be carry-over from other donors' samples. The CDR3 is CASSQTGGSYEQYF. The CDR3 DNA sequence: TGCGCCAGCAGCCAGACAGGGGGCTCCTACGAGCAGTACTTC.